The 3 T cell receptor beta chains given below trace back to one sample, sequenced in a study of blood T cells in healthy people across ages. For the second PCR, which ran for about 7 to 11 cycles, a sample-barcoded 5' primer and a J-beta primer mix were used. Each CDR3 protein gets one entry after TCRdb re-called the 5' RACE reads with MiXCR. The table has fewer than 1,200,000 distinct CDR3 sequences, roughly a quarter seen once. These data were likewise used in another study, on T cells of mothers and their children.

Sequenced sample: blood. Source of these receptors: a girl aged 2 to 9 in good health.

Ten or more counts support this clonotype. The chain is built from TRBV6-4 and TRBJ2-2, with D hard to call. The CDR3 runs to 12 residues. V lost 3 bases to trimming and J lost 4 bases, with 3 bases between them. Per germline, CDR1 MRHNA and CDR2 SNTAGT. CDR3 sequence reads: CASSEGTGELFF. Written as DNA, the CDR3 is TGTGCCAGCAGTGAGGGCACCGGGGAGCTGTTTTTT.

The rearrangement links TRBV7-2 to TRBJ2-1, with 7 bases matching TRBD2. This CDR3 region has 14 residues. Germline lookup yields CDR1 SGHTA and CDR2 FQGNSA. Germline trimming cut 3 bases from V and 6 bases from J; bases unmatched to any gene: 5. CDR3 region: CASSLGREVNEQFF. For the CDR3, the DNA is TGTGCCAGCAGCTTGGGCCGGGAGGTCAATGAGCAGTTCTTC.

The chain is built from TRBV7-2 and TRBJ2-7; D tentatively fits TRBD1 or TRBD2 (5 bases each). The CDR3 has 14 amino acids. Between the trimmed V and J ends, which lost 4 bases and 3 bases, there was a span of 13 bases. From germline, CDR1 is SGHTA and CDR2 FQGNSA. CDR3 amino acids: CASSSYRDDYEQYF. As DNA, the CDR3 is TGTGCCAGCAGCTCATACCGGGACGACTACGAGCAGTACTTC.